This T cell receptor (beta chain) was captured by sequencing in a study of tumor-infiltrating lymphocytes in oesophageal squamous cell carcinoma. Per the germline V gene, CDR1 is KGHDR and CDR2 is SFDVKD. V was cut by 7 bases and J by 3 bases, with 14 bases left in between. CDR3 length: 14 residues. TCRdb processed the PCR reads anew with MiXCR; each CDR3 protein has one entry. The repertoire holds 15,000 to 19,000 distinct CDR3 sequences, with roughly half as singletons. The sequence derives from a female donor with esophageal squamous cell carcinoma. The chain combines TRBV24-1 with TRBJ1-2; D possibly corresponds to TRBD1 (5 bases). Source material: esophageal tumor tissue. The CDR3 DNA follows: TGTGCCACCAGCCAACCGGGACGGGACTATGGCTACACCTTC. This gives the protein CATSQPGRDYGYTF.